Below, 23 T cell receptor beta chains from the same sample are listed, as sequenced in a study of response to subunit inactivated influenza vaccine. TCRdb fed the RT-PCR reads into MiXCR, producing one record per CDR3 protein. This sample has hundreds of thousands of distinct CDR3 sequences; around 13% occur once, and the top ten carry about 7.4%. Sequencing was performed on PBMCs from blood, taken 14 to 15 days before vaccination. The receptor set was obtained from a man over 45 who received an inactivated influenza vaccine.

The chain has TRBV12-3 or TRBV12-4 and TRBJ2-1, with D perhaps TRBD1 (6 bases). This CDR3 spans 15 amino acids. Deletions cut 6 bases from V and 0 bases from J, with 12 bases between. CDR3 nucleotides: TGTGCCAGCAGAATCGACAGGAGCTCCTACAATGAGCAGTTCTTC. Protein sequence: CASRIDRSSYNEQFF.

This clonotype was seen a handful of times. The gene calls are TRBV4-1 and TRBJ1-5; maybe TRBD1 (5 bases). Germline CDR1 reads MGHRA; CDR2 reads YSYEKL. V gave up 0 bases and J gave up 7 bases, with 16 bases separating them. The CDR3 totals 16 residues. CDR3 protein: CASSQDGRVRGQPQHF. The CDR3 coding sequence is TGCGCCAGCAGCCAAGACGGGAGGGTAAGGGGCCAGCCCCAGCATTTT.

This clonotype has just a few counts. V is TRBV10-3 and J is TRBJ2-7; 8 positions agree with TRBD1. Germline CDR1 and CDR2: ENHRY and SYGVKD. V shed 11 bases and J 0 bases; nucleotides not matched to a gene: 6. CDR3 length equals 13 residues. The CDR3 nucleotides are TGTGCCGCTCGGGACAGGAGCTCCTACGAGCAGTACTTC. Translation gives CAARDRSSYEQYF.

The chain links TRBV30 to TRBJ2-2; possibly TRBD1 for D (6 bases). Germline CDR1 reads GTSNPN; CDR2 reads SVGIG (reference sequence). Trimming removed 1 base from V and 0 bases from J, with 9 bases in between. There are 15 residues in the CDR3. CDR3 amino acids: CAWSGWTANTGELFF. In DNA form, the CDR3 reads TGTGCCTGGAGTGGGTGGACAGCGAACACCGGGGAGCTGTTTTTT.

The chain is built from TRBV7-6 and TRBJ2-2; 11 bases match TRBD2. The trim removed 1 base at V and 2 bases at J, leaving 6 bases unmatched. Germline-derived CDR1 and CDR2 are SGHVS and FNYEAQ. The CDR3 is made up of 18 amino acids. The CDR3 DNA sequence: TGTGCCAGCAGCTTAGGATCTAGCGGGAGGACCAACACCGGGGAGCTGTTTTTT. Residues: CASSLGSSGRTNTGELFF.

There are a few counts of this clonotype. The rearrangement joins TRBV10-2 to TRBJ2-7; D might be TRBD1 or TRBD2, each matching 5 bases. Trimming stripped 6 bases from V and 2 bases from J, with 14 bases between. From germline, CDR1 is WSHSY and CDR2 SAAADI. The CDR3 runs 14 residues. The CDR3 sequence: CASSRDQTTYEQYF. CDR3 coding DNA: TGCGCCAGCAGCCGGGACCAAACTACCTACGAGCAGTACTTC.

The chain links TRBV5-1 to TRBJ2-5; TRBD2 matches 12 bases. CDR3 length equals 16 residues. The V and J ends lost 4 bases and 3 bases, in that order; junction bases with no gene match: 7. Germline CDR1 reads SGHRS; CDR2 reads YFSETQ. The CDR3 protein is CASSVGLAGTEETQYF. The DNA of the CDR3 is TGCGCCAGCAGCGTAGGACTAGCGGGAACCGAAGAGACCCAGTACTTC.

The genes are TRBV10-2 and TRBJ2-2, with TRBD1 as a possible D gene (7 bases). Germline V CDR1 and CDR2: WSHSY, SAAADI. This CDR3 is built from 16 residues. Trimming shortened V by 3 bases and J by 6 bases, and 17 bases separated the two germline ends. The CDR3 protein is CASSDGGRGVAGELFF. In DNA form, the CDR3 reads TGCGCCAGCAGTGACGGAGGCAGGGGGGTGGCCGGGGAGCTGTTTTTT.

This clonotype was detected only a few times. The J gene is TRBJ2-7, the V gene TRBV29-1, with 11 nucleotides matching TRBD1. Losses at the gene ends were 7 bases for V and 2 bases for J; bases not matched to a gene: 7. The CDR3 covers 14 residues. CDR1 SQVTM and CDR2 ANQGSEA come from the germline V gene. Here the CDR3 DNA reads TGCAGCGCCCAGCGGGGACAGGGGGCCTACGAGCAGTACTTC. Its translation is CSAQRGQGAYEQYF.

This sequence joins TRBV20-1 and TRBJ1-6; D is unresolved. Germline CDR1 DFQATT, CDR2 SNEGSKA (reference sequence). This CDR3 has 14 residues. The V end lost 6 bases, the J end lost 0 bases, and 9 bases lay between the germline ends. The CDR3 DNA reads as TGCAGTGCACGTCAGAGCTCCTATAATTCACCCCTCCACTTT. Amino acid sequence: CSARQSSYNSPLHF.

This clonotype was observed a handful of times. The V call is TRBV7-8, the J call TRBJ2-1; D may be TRBD2 (6 bases). Between the trimmed V and J ends, which lost 5 bases and 2 bases, there was a span of 22 bases. Per germline, CDR1 SGHVS and CDR2 FQNEAQ. This CDR3 has 18 residues. In DNA form, the CDR3 reads TGTGCCAGCAGCCCCGGGGCGGGAAGTCCGAGGCCCTACAATGAGCAGTTCTTC. This gives the protein CASSPGAGSPRPYNEQFF.

This clonotype was seen repeatedly, ten times or more. This chain links TRBV27 with TRBJ2-7; possibly TRBD2 for D (6 bases). Trimming stripped 3 bases from V and 6 bases from J, with 15 bases between. Germline CDR1 and CDR2: MNHEY and SMNVEV (reference sequence). The CDR3 is 14 residues long. This chain's CDR3 is CASSFLGLNPEQYF. CDR3 nucleotide sequence: TGTGCCAGCAGTTTTCTCGGACTAAATCCCGAGCAGTACTTC.

Remarks on this clonotype: One end of the junction varies from germline; a read error may be responsible. This chain joins TRBV6-6 and TRBJ2-7, with D tentatively TRBD1 or TRBD2 (6 bases each). Germline lookup yields CDR1 MNHNY and CDR2 SVGAGI (reference sequence). The CDR3 loop spans 13 amino acids. The CDR3 DNA reads TGTGCCAGCAGTTACTCGGAGGAGGGGGTCCGGCCCTTC. Its protein is CASSYSEEGVRPF.

This clonotype was counted between two and nine times. The rearrangement uses TRBV20-1 and TRBJ1-2, with TRBD1 as a possible D gene (5 bases). V was clipped by 0 bases and J by 1 base, with 9 bases between them. This CDR3 region has 14 residues. Germline CDR1 DFQATT, CDR2 SNEGSKA (reference sequence). The CDR3 bases are TGCAGTGCTAGAGATATAGGGGATAACTATGGCTACACCTTC. Protein: CSARDIGDNYGYTF.

This clonotype has just a few counts. The V gene is TRBV5-1, the J gene TRBJ2-5; 8 bases are shared with TRBD2. J lost 5 bases, V lost 2 bases, and 8 bases had no gene match. Germline values: CDR1 SGHRS, CDR2 YFSETQ. The CDR3 consists of 15 residues. The chain's CDR3 is CASSFYGRAGETQYF. The CDR3 DNA sequence: TGCGCCAGCAGCTTTTACGGGAGGGCCGGTGAGACCCAGTACTTC.

The chain couples TRBV5-1 to TRBJ2-7; 10 bases line up with TRBD2. With 3 bases clipped from V and 4 bases from J, the junction kept 7 bases outside the gene matches. The length of the CDR3 is 15 residues. Looked up from germline, CDR1 is SGHRS and CDR2 is YFSETQ. The CDR3 here is CASSSSGSDLYEQYF. In DNA form, the CDR3 reads TGCGCCAGCAGCTCTAGCGGGAGTGACCTTTACGAGCAGTACTTC.

This clonotype was recorded a few times. The gene calls are TRBV27 and TRBJ2-7, with 7 bases matching TRBD2. V was clipped by 1 base and J by 3 bases; unmatched bases: 12. The CDR3 is 17 amino acids. From germline, CDR1 is MNHEY and CDR2 SMNVEV (reference sequence). The CDR3 DNA follows: TGTGCCAGCAGTTTATTTGGTGGGGGGGGACGAAACTACGAGCAGTACTTC. Its translation: CASSLFGGGGRNYEQYF.

This clonotype was detected only a few times. J is TRBJ1-5 and V is TRBV2; D is possibly TRBD1 (5 bases). This CDR3 contains 14 residues. Per germline, CDR1 SNHLY and CDR2 FYNNEI. V was shortened by 4 bases and J by 2 bases, with 9 bases between the two germline ends. The CDR3 spells CASSVDMGNQPQHF. DNA for the CDR3: TGTGCCAGCAGTGTGGACATGGGCAATCAGCCCCAGCATTTT.

The chain carries TRBV9 and TRBJ1-2; weak D call: TRBD1 (6 bases). The CDR3 extends over 13 amino acids. The V gene lost 2 bases and the J gene lost 7 bases, with 12 bases spanning the gap. Per germline, CDR1 SGDLS and CDR2 YYNGEE. Here the CDR3 reads CASSVGGGGGYTF. In DNA, the CDR3 is TGTGCCAGCAGCGTTGGGGGCGGAGGTGGCTACACCTTC.

V gene TRBV6-1 combines with J gene TRBJ1-1, with D perhaps TRBD1 (5 bases). The CDR3 runs to 17 residues. The germline V gene encodes CDR1 MNHNS and CDR2 SASEGT. Between the trimmed V and J ends, which lost 6 bases and 6 bases, there was a span of 26 bases. In DNA, the CDR3 is TGTGCCAGCAGACCCCGACGGCGGGGCGGGGGTAGTCCTGAAGCTTTCTTT. It is translated as CASRPRRRGGGSPEAFF.

This clonotype was seen ten or more times. V gene TRBV12-3 or TRBV12-4 combines with J gene TRBJ2-1; D may be TRBD1 (6 bases). The CDR3 is made up of 13 amino acids. V gave up 6 bases and J gave up 6 bases, with 12 bases separating them. Here the CDR3 reads CASSRDISNEQFF. In DNA form, the CDR3 reads TGTGCCAGCAGCCGGGACATAAGCAATGAGCAGTTCTTC.

The V gene is TRBV20-1, the J gene TRBJ1-3; D unclear. Germline loops: CDR1 DFQATT, CDR2 SNEGSKA (reference sequence). Trimming pared 5 bases from V and 7 bases from J, leaving 15 bases between. The CDR3 totals 13 residues. CDR3 bases: TGCAGTGCTGCCGGACTAGGGCAGAACACCATATATTTT. Amino acid sequence: CSAAGLGQNTIYF.

This clonotype was seen more than once but under ten times. CDR3 sequence (DNA): TGCAGCGTCACCGGGACAGAAGCTTACGAGCAGTACTTC. Translated, it gives CSVTGTEAYEQYF. V and J are TRBV29-1 and TRBJ2-7; 7 positions agree with TRBD1. From germline, CDR1 is SQVTM and CDR2 ANQGSEA. This CDR3 contains 13 residues. The trim removed 6 bases at V and 4 bases at J, leaving 9 bases unmatched.